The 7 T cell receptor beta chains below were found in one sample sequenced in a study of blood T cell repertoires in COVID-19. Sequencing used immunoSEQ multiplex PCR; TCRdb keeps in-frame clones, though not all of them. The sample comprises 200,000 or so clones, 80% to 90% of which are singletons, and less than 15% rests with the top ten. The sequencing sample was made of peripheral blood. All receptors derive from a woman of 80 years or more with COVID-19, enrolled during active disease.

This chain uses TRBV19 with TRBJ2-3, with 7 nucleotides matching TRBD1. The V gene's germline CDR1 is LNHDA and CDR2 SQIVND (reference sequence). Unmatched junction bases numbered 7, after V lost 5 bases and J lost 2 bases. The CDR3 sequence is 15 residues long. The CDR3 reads CASSEGQRPTDTQYF. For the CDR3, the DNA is TGTGCCAGTAGTGAGGGACAGAGACCCACAGATACGCAGTATTTT.

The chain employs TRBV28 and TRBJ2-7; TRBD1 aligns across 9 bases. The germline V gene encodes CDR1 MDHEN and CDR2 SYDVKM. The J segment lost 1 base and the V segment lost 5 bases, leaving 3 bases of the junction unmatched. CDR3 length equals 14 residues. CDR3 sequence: CASSGGQGSYEQYF. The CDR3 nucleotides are TGTGCCAGCAGTGGGGGACAGGGATCCTACGAGCAGTACTTC.

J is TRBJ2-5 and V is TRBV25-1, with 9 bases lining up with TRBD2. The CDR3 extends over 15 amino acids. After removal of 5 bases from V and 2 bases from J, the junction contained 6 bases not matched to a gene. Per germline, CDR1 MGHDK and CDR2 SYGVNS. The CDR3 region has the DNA TGTGCCAGCAGTCCTCTAGCGGGGTTGCAAGAGACCCAGTACTTC. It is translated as CASSPLAGLQETQYF.

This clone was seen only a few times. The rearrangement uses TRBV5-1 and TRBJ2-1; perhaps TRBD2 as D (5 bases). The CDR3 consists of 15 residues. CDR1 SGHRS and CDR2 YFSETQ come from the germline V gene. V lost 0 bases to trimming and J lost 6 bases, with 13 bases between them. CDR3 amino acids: CASSLGGSVPNEQFF. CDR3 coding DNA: TGCGCCAGCAGCTTGGGCGGTAGCGTGCCCAATGAGCAGTTCTTC. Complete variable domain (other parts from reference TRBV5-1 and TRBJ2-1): KAGVTQTPRYLIKTRGQQVTLSCSPISGHRSVSWYQQTPGQGLQFLFEYFSETQRNKGNFPGRFSGRQFSNSRSEMNVSTLELGDSALYLCASSLGGSVPNEQFFGPGTRLTVL.

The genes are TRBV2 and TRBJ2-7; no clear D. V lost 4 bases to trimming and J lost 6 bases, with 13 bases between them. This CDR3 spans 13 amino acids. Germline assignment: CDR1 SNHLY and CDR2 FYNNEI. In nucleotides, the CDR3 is TGTGCCAGCAGTGGACCATGGCGGCGCGAGCAGTACTTC. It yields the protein CASSGPWRREQYF.

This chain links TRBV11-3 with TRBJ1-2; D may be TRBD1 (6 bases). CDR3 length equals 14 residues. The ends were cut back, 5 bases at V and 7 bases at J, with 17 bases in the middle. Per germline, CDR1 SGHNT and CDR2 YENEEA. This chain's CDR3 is CASSPGALRAGYTF. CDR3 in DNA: TGTGCCAGCAGCCCAGGGGCCCTGAGAGCTGGCTACACCTTC.

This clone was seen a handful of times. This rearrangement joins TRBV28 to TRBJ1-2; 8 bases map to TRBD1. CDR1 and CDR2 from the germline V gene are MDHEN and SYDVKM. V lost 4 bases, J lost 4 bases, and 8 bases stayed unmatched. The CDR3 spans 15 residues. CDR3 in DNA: TGTGCCAGCAGTTCCGGACAGGGCCAAGGCTATGGCTACACCTTC. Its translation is CASSSGQGQGYGYTF.